The rows below give T cell receptor beta chains drawn from one sample of a study of sequential checkpoint blockade in melanoma. TCRdb's copy holds only in-frame clones and misses some; the assay was immunoSEQ multiplex PCR. The sample yields fewer than 25,000 clones, more than 80% seen once. The sequencing here drew on CD8+ T cells sorted from blood (inferred from file names), taken from a patient given nivolumab and ipilimumab in sequence. These receptors originate from a human donor with melanoma. Each CDR3 is given with its conserved first and last residue. The order of the fields is J gene, D gene, V gene, clone size, CDR3 DNA, CDR3 protein. A D gene is named only where the DNA matches it firmly. Only some rows state a clone size, as once, few, many or a class for expanded clones.

j_gene: TRBJ1-1
d_gene: NA
v_gene: TRBV28
abundance: once
CDR3nt: TGTGCCAGCAGTTTACGAACCGGGGGCACTGAAGCTTTCTTT
CDR3aa: CASSLRTGGTEAFF

j_gene: TRBJ2-7
d_gene: NA
v_gene: TRBV9
abundance: NA
CDR3nt: TGTGCCAGCAGCGTAGCTGGGACATTGGATCGCTACGAGCAGTACTTC
CDR3aa: CASSVAGTLDRYEQYF

j_gene: TRBJ2-7
d_gene: TRBD1
v_gene: TRBV6-5
abundance: NA
CDR3nt: TGTGCCTCTGGAATGAGACAGGGGGGCGAGCAGTACTTC
CDR3aa: CASGMRQGGEQYF

j_gene: TRBJ2-1
d_gene: NA
v_gene: TRBV28
abundance: NA
CDR3nt: TGTGCCAGCAGTCCCCTGGACTACCTACCCTCCTACAATGAGCAGTTCTTC
CDR3aa: CASSPLDYLPSYNEQFF

j_gene: TRBJ1-4
d_gene: NA
v_gene: TRBV6-5
abundance: NA
CDR3nt: TGTGCCAGCAGCCCGGGAGCAACTAATGAAAAACTGTTTTTT
CDR3aa: CASSPGATNEKLFF

j_gene: TRBJ2-5
d_gene: TRBD2
v_gene: TRBV10-3
abundance: NA
CDR3nt: TGTGCCATCAGTGCCCCCCGGGGGCGGGGGGGAACCACAGAGACCCAGTACTTC
CDR3aa: CAISAPRGRGGTTETQYF

j_gene: TRBJ1-5
d_gene: TRBD1
v_gene: TRBV19
abundance: few
CDR3nt: TGTGCCAGTAACCCTGACAGGGTCGGCCTCAATCAGCCCCAGCATTTT
CDR3aa: CASNPDRVGLNQPQHF

j_gene: TRBJ2-7
d_gene: NA
v_gene: TRBV27
abundance: NA
CDR3nt: TGTGCCAGCAGTTTTTCGACAGGTCCCAATCTCTACGAGCAGTACTTC
CDR3aa: CASSFSTGPNLYEQYF

j_gene: TRBJ2-1
d_gene: NA
v_gene: TRBV27
abundance: NA
CDR3nt: TGTGCCAGCAGTTTCCGGTCAGGCAATGAGCAGTTCTTC
CDR3aa: CASSFRSGNEQFF

j_gene: TRBJ2-7
d_gene: TRBD2
v_gene: TRBV28
abundance: NA
CDR3nt: TGTGCCAGCAGTTTCAGTGGGGGGGCCTACGAGCAGTACTTC
CDR3aa: CASSFSGGAYEQYF

j_gene: TRBJ1-2
d_gene: NA
v_gene: TRBV27
abundance: few
CDR3nt: TGTGCCAGCAGTTTTCGGCAGGATATTGGCTACACCTTC
CDR3aa: CASSFRQDIGYTF

j_gene: TRBJ2-7
d_gene: TRBD2
v_gene: TRBV27
abundance: NA
CDR3nt: TGTGCCAGCAGTCCCATAGGACTAGCGGATAAGGACTACGAGCAGTACTTC
CDR3aa: CASSPIGLADKDYEQYF

j_gene: TRBJ2-5
d_gene: NA
v_gene: TRBV9
abundance: once
CDR3nt: TGTGCCAGCAGCGTAGGTACTAGCACGAGCAAAGAGACCCAGTACTTC
CDR3aa: CASSVGTSTSKETQYF

j_gene: TRBJ2-7
d_gene: TRBD1
v_gene: TRBV5-1
abundance: NA
CDR3nt: TGCGCCAGCAGCACCCCTTTTCCGGGACAGGGTTCCTACGAGCAGTACTTC
CDR3aa: CASSTPFPGQGSYEQYF

j_gene: TRBJ1-5
d_gene: NA
v_gene: TRBV5-6
abundance: once
CDR3nt: TGTGCCAGCAGCCCCGGACAGCCCATCCAAGCCCCAGCATTT
CDR3aa: CASSPGQPIQAPAF

j_gene: TRBJ2-7
d_gene: TRBD1
v_gene: TRBV28
abundance: NA
CDR3nt: TGTGCCAGCAGCCGTGGGGACAGGGACGTATACGAGCAGTACTTC
CDR3aa: CASSRGDRDVYEQYF

j_gene: TRBJ2-7
d_gene: NA
v_gene: TRBV7-9
abundance: NA
CDR3nt: TGTGCCAGCAGCCTGGAGGGCGGGGGCGGACCCGAGCAGTACTTC
CDR3aa: CASSLEGGGGPEQYF

j_gene: TRBJ1-4
d_gene: NA
v_gene: TRBV4-3
abundance: NA
CDR3nt: TGCGCCAGCAGCCAAGGAGGGGGACACCGTGAAAAACTGTTTTTT
CDR3aa: CASSQGGGHREKLFF

j_gene: TRBJ1-2
d_gene: NA
v_gene: TRBV27
abundance: NA
CDR3nt: TGTGCCAGCAGTTTATCCCGCGGGGCCCCGTATGGCTACACCTTC
CDR3aa: CASSLSRGAPYGYTF

j_gene: TRBJ2-7
d_gene: TRBD2
v_gene: TRBV6-1
abundance: NA
CDR3nt: TGTGCCAGCAGTCTACTAGCGGGAGCCTACGAGCAGTACTTC
CDR3aa: CASSLLAGAYEQYF

j_gene: TRBJ1-1
d_gene: NA
v_gene: TRBV10-3
abundance: NA
CDR3nt: TGTGCCATCAGAATTGGGAGTCGTACTGAAGCTTTCTTT
CDR3aa: CAIRIGSRTEAFF

j_gene: TRBJ2-3
d_gene: NA
v_gene: TRBV14
abundance: NA
CDR3nt: TGTGCCAGCAGCCAAGATTGGGGGCCTAGCACAGATACGCAGTATTTT
CDR3aa: CASSQDWGPSTDTQYF